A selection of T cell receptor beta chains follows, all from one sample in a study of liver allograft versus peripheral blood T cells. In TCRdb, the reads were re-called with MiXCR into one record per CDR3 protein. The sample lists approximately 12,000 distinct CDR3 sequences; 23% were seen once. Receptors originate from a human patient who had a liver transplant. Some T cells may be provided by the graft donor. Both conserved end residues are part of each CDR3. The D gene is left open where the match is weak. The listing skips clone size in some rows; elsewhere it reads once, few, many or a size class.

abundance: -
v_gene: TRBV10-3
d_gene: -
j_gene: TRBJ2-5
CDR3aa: CAISEAHQETQYF
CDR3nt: TGTGCCATCAGTGAGGCCCATCAAGAGACCCAGTACTTC

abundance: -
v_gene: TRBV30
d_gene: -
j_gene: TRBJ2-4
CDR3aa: CAWSVRGRAKNIQYF
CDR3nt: TGTGCCTGGAGTGTACGTGGGAGAGCCAAAAACATTCAGTACTTC

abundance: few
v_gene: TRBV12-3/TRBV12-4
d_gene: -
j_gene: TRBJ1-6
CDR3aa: CASSFIPGPRSGNSPLHF
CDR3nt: TGTGCCAGCAGTTTTATCCCGGGTCCTCGTTCAGGGAATTCACCCCTCCACTTT

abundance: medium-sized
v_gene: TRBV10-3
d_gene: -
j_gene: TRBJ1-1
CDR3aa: CAISRSTEAFF
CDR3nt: TGTGCCATCAGCAGAAGCACTGAAGCTTTCTTT

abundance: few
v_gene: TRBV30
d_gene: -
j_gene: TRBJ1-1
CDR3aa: CAWSGGLGGEAFF
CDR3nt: TGTGCCTGGAGTGGCGGGTTGGGAGGTGAAGCTTTCTTT

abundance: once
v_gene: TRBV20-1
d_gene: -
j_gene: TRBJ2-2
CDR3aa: CSAISGGNTGELFF
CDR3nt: TGCAGTGCTATTAGCGGAGGGAACACCGGGGAGCTGTTTTTT

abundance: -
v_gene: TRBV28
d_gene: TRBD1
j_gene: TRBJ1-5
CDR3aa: CASHSPRTGVQPQHF
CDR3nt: TGTGCCAGCCACTCCCCGAGGACAGGGGTTCAGCCCCAGCATTTT

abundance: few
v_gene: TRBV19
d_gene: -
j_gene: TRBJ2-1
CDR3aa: CASSIGGYMYNEQFF
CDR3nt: TGTGCCAGTAGTATAGGCGGCTATATGTACAATGAGCAGTTCTTC

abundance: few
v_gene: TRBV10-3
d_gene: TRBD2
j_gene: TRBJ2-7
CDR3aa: CATFRGGDHEQYF
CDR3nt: TGTGCCACATTTCGGGGGGGCGACCACGAGCAGTACTTC

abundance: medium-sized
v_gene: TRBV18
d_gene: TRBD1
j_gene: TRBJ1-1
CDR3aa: CASSRTGEVMNTEAFF
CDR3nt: TGTGCCAGCTCACGCACAGGGGAGGTCATGAACACTGAAGCTTTCTTT

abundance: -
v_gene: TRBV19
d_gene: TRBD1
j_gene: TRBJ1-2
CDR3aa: CASSPDRGYGYTF
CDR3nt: TGTGCCAGTAGCCCGGACAGGGGCTATGGCTACACCTTC

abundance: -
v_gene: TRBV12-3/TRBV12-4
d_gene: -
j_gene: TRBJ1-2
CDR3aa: CASSLTIAGYTF
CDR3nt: TGTGCCAGCAGTCTAACTATCGCGGGCTACACCTTC

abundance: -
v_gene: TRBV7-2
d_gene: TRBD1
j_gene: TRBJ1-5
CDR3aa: CASSLANGGTGGNQPQHF
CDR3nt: TGTGCCAGCAGCTTAGCTAACGGGGGGACAGGGGGCAATCAGCCCCAGCATTTT

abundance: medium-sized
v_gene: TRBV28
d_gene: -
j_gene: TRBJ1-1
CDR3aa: CASSPQAGLNTEAFF
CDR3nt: TGTGCCAGCAGTCCCCAGGCAGGACTAAACACTGAAGCTTTCTTT

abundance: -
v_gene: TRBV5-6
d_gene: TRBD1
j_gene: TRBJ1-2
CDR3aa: CASSLADRVLYGYTF
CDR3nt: TGTGCCAGCAGCTTGGCCGACAGGGTCCTCTATGGCTACACCTTC

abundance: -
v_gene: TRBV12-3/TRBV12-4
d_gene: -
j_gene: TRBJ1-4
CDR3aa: CASAWNVATNEKLFF
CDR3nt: TGTGCCAGCGCCTGGAACGTTGCAACTAATGAAAAACTGTTTTTT

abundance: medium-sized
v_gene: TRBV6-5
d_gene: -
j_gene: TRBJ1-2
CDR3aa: CASSSTTANYGYTF
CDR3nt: TGTGCCAGCAGTAGCACTACAGCTAACTATGGCTACACCTTC

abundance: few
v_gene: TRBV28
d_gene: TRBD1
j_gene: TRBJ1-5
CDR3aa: CASSISGTGYQPQHF
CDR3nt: TGTGCCAGCAGTATCTCCGGGACAGGATATCAGCCCCAGCATTTT

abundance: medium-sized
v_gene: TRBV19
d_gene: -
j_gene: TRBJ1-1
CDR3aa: CASLRPWVQGFPEAFF
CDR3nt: TGTGCCAGCCTTCGCCCGTGGGTACAGGGATTCCCTGAAGCTTTCTTT

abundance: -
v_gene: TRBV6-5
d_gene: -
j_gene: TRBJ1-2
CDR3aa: CASSRSGSALNYGYTF
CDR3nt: TGTGCCAGCAGCCGATCAGGGTCCGCGCTTAACTATGGCTACACCTTC

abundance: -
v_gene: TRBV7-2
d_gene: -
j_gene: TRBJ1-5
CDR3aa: CASSPSAGSNQPQHF
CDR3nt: TGTGCCAGCAGCCCCTCAGCCGGTAGCAATCAGCCCCAGCATTTT

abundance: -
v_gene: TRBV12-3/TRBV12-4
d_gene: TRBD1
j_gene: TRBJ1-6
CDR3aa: CASSWSPGQGNSPLHF
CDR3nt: TGTGCCAGCAGTTGGTCGCCCGGACAGGGGAATTCACCCCTCCACTTT

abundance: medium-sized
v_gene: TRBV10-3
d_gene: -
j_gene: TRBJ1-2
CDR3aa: CAIRDRGALGGYTF
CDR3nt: TGTGCCATCAGGGACCGTGGGGCTCTCGGGGGCTACACCTTC

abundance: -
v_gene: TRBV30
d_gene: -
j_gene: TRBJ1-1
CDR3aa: CAWDQQPNTEAFF
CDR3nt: TGTGCCTGGGACCAACAGCCGAACACTGAAGCTTTCTTT

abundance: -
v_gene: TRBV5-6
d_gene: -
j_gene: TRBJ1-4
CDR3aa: CASSLALTDEKLFF
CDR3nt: TGTGCCAGCAGCTTGGCCTTGACAGATGAAAAACTGTTTTTT

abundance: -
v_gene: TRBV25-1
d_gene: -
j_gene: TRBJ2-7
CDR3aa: CASRLEARDYEQYF
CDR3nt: TGTGCCAGCAGGCTAGAGGCTAGAGACTACGAGCAGTACTTC

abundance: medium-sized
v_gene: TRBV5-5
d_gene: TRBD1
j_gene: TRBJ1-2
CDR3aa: CASSAHVQGARREGYTF
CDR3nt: TGTGCCAGCAGCGCTCATGTCCAGGGGGCGAGACGAGAAGGCTACACCTTC

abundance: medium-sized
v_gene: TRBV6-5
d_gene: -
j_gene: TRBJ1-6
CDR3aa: CASSSRQDLSNNSPLHF
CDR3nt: TGTGCCAGCAGTTCCCGCCAGGATCTAAGCAATAATTCACCCCTCCACTTT

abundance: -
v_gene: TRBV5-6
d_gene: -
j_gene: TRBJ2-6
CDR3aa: CASSLGRSGANVLTF
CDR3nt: TGTGCCAGCAGCTTGGGACGCTCTGGGGCCAACGTCCTGACTTTC

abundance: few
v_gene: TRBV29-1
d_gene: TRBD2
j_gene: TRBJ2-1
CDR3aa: CSVLSWTSGTYNEQFF
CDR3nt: TGCAGCGTTCTGTCCTGGACTAGCGGTACCTACAATGAGCAGTTCTTC

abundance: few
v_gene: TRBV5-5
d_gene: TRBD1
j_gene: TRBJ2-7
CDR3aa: CASSPPPGGSYEQYF
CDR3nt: TGTGCCAGCAGCCCCCCCCCAGGGGGCTCCTACGAGCAGTACTTC

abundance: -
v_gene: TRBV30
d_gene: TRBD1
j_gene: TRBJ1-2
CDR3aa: CAWGRDRGQGYTF
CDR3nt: TGTGCCTGGGGCCGGGACAGGGGGCAAGGCTACACCTTC

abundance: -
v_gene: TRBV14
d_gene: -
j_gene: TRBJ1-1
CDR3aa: CASSRYMNTEAFF
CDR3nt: TGTGCCAGCAGCCGATATATGAACACTGAAGCTTTCTTT

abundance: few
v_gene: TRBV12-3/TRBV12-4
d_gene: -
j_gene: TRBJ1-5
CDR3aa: CASSRAGKLSKSNQPQHF
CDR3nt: TGTGCCAGCAGCCGAGCGGGAAAGCTCAGTAAAAGCAATCAGCCCCAGCATTTT

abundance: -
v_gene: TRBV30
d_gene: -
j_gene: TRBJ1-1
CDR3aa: CAWSAGGGTEAFF
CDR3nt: TGTGCCTGGAGTGCAGGAGGGGGCACTGAAGCTTTCTTT

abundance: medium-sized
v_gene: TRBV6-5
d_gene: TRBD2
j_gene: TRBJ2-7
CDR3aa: CASSYSLRGAYEQYF
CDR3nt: TGTGCCAGCAGTTACTCGCTGCGGGGGGCCTACGAGCAGTACTTC

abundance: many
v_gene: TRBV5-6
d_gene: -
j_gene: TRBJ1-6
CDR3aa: CASSFIRDSPLHF
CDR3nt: TGTGCCAGCAGCTTTATCAGGGATTCACCCCTCCACTTT

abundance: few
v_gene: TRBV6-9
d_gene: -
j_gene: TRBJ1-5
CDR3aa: CARLEVGRERDRVGDGNQPQHF
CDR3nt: TGTGCCAGGCTGGAAGTGGGCCGGGAGCGGGACCGAGTTGGAGATGGGAATCAGCCCCAGCATTTT

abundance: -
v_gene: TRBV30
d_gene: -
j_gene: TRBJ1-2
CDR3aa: CALATVNNYGYTF
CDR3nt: TGTGCGTTGGCCACCGTAAATAACTATGGCTACACCTTC

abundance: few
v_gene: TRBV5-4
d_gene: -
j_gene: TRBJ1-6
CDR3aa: CASSPADSPLHF
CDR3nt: TGTGCCAGCAGCCCGGCGGATTCACCCCTCCACTTT

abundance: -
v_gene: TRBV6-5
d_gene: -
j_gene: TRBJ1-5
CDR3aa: CASSSQGNQPQHF
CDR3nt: TGTGCCAGCAGTTCTCAGGGTAATCAGCCCCAGCATTTT

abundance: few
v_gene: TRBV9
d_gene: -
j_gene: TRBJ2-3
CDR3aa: CASSTAPSTDTQYF
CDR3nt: TGTGCCAGCAGCACTGCTCCTAGCACAGATACGCAGTATTTT

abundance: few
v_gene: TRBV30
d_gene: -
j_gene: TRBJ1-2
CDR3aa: CARQRGDYGYTF
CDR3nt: TGTGCCCGTCAACGGGGGGACTATGGCTACACCTTC

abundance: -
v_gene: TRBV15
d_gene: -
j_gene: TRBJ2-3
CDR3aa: CATSRPPNRVGTQYF
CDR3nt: TGTGCCACCAGCAGGCCCCCTAACAGGGTTGGTACGCAGTATTTT

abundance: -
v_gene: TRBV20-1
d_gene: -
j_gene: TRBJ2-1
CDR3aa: CSASPDRRAGYNEQFF
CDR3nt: TGCAGTGCTTCCCCTGACAGGCGGGCGGGGTACAATGAGCAGTTCTTC

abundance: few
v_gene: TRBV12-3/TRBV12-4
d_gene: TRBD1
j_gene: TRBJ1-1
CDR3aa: CASSFDPTGEAFF
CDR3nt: TGTGCCAGCAGTTTTGACCCGACAGGGGAAGCTTTCTTT

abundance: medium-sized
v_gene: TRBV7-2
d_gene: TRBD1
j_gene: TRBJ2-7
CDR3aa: CASSSRTGGGEQYF
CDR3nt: TGTGCCAGCAGCTCCCGGACAGGGGGGGGCGAGCAGTACTTC

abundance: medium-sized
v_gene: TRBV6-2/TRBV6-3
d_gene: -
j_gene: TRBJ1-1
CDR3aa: CATRGVYTEAFF
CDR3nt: TGTGCCACCCGTGGGGTCTACACTGAAGCTTTCTTT

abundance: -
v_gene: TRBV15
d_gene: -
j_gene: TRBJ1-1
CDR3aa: CATSRDAWGGAFF
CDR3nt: TGTGCCACCAGCAGAGATGCGTGGGGGGGAGCTTTCTTT

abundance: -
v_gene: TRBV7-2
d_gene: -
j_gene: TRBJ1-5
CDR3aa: CASSLIGKEPQHF
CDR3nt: TGTGCCAGCAGCTTAATAGGGAAGGAGCCCCAGCATTTT

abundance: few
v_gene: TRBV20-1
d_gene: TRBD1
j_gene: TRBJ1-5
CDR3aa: CSETDREGSQPQHF
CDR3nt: TGCAGTGAGACCGACAGGGAGGGCTCTCAGCCCCAGCATTTT

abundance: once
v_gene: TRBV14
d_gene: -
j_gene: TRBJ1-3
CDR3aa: CASRHTYAGNTIYF
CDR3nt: TGTGCCAGCAGACATACCTACGCTGGAAACACCATATATTTT

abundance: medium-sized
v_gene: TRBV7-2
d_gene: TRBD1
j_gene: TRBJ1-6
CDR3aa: CASSRRDRERGLGHYNSPLHF
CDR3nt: TGTGCCAGCAGCCGCCGGGACAGGGAGAGAGGGCTAGGCCACTATAATTCACCCCTCCACTTT

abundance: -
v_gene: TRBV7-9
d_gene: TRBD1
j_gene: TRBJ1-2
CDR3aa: CASSSDRGPMGSYGYTF
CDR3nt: TGTGCCAGCAGCTCGGACAGGGGGCCTATGGGCTCCTATGGCTACACCTTC

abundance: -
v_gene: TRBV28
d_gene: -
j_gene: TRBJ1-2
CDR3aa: CASSFIRVDSNYGYTF
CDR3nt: TGTGCCAGCAGTTTTATCAGGGTCGATTCCAACTATGGCTACACCTTC

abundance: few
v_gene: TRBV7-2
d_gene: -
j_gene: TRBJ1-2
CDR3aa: CASSLALTYGYTF
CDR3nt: TGTGCCAGCAGCTTAGCCCTAACCTATGGCTACACCTTC

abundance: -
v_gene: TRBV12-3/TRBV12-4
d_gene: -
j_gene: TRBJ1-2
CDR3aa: CASSPRRGKGYTF
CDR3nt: TGTGCCAGCAGTCCCCGCCGAGGGAAAGGCTACACCTTC